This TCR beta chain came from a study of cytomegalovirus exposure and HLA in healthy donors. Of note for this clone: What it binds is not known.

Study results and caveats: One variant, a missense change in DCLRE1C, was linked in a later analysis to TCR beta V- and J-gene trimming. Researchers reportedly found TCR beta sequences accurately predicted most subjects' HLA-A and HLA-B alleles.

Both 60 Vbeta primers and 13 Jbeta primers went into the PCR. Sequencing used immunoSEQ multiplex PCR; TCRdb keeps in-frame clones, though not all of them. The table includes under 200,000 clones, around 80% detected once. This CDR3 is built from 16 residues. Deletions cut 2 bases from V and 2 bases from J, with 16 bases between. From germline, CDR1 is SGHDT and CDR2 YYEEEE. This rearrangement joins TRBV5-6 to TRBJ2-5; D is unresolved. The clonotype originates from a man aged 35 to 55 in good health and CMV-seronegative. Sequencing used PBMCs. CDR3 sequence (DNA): TGTGCCAGCAGCTTCCGGTCTGTGGGCCCACAAGAGACCCAGTACTTC. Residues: CASSFRSVGPQETQYF.